The 13 T cell receptor beta chains reported below all come from one sample, sequenced in a study of blood T cell repertoires in COVID-19. The method was immunoSEQ multiplex PCR; TCRdb's version includes in-frame clones alone and lacks a portion of them. The repertoire holds approximately 150,000 clones, with 75% to 90% as singletons. The sequencing sample was made of peripheral blood. The receptors were sampled from a woman in her fifties or sixties with active COVID-19.

The chain joins TRBV7-2 to TRBJ1-5, with TRBD1 identical over 10 bases. Germline CDR1 reads SGHTA; CDR2 reads FQGNSA. The CDR3 runs to 16 residues. Unmatched junction bases numbered 9, after V lost 5 bases and J lost 5 bases. The CDR3: CASSVSGTGVDQPQHF. The DNA for the CDR3 is TGTGCCAGCAGCGTCTCCGGGACAGGGGTTGATCAGCCCCAGCATTTT.

The CDR3 protein is CASSHRDQETQYF. DNA of the CDR3: TGTGCCAGCAGCCACAGGGACCAAGAGACCCAGTACTTC. The chain combines TRBV11-3 with TRBJ2-5, with a tentative D call TRBD1 (6 bases). Germline loops: CDR1 SGHNT, CDR2 YENEEA. This CDR3 is built from 13 residues. The V gene lost 5 bases and the J gene lost 0 bases, with 7 bases spanning the gap. The variable domain in full, completed from reference TRBV11-3 and TRBJ2-5, reads EAGVVQSPRYKIIEKKQPVAFWCNPISGHNTLYWYLQNLGQGPELLIRYENEEAVDDSQLPKDRFSAERLKGVDSTLKIQPAELGDSAVYLCASSHRDQETQYFGPGTRLLVL.

The V call is TRBV18, the J call TRBJ1-6; unclear D gene. This CDR3 comprises 14 residues. Germline V gene data show CDR1 as KGHSH and CDR2 as LQKENI. V gave up 2 bases and J gave up 7 bases, with 9 bases separating them. Here the CDR3 DNA reads TGTGCCAGCTCACCAGCGAGCAGGAATTCACCCCTCCACTTT. Amino acids: CASSPASRNSPLHF.

The chain links TRBV4-2 to TRBJ2-3; 11 bases align to TRBD2. V trimming: 2 bases; J trimming: 4 bases; junction bases outside the gene matches: 2. This CDR3 comprises 15 residues. CDR1 and CDR2 from the germline V gene are LGHNA and YNFKEQ. The CDR3 region has the DNA TGTGCCAGCAGCCAAACTAGCGGGAGCGCAGATACGCAGTATTTT. Amino acid sequence: CASSQTSGSADTQYF.

The genes are TRBV19 and TRBJ1-5, with 7 bases aligning to TRBD1. Germline CDR1 is LNHDA and CDR2 is SQIVND (reference sequence). V was clipped by 6 bases and J by 6 bases; unmatched bases: 5. The CDR3 loop spans 13 amino acids. The chain's CDR3 is CASRLGTAQPQHF. CDR3 coding DNA: TGTGCCAGTAGGCTAGGGACAGCTCAGCCCCAGCATTTT.

V gene TRBV6-1 combines with J gene TRBJ2-7; 9 positions match TRBD2. V trimming: 1 base; J trimming: 3 bases; junction bases outside the gene matches: 4. The CDR3 is 15 amino acids. CDR1 MNHNS and CDR2 SASEGT come from the germline V gene. CDR3 bases: TGTGCCAGCAGTGAAGGGGATAGCGGGAGCTACGAGCAGTACTTC. Its translation is CASSEGDSGSYEQYF.

This chain links TRBV19 with TRBJ2-1; 12 nucleotides agree with TRBD2. CDR1 is LNHDA, CDR2 SQIVND, per germline (reference sequence). This CDR3 region has 15 residues. The ends lost 5 bases at V and 8 bases at J; junction bases unmatched: 7. Here the CDR3 reads CASSLTSGRSHEQFF. The CDR3 bases are TGTGCCAGTAGTTTGACTAGCGGGAGATCCCATGAGCAGTTCTTC.

The rearrangement links TRBV29-1 to TRBJ1-1; no definite D call. The V end lost 8 bases, the J end lost 1 base, and 14 bases lay between the germline ends. CDR1 SQVTM and CDR2 ANQGSEA come from the germline V gene. The CDR3 sequence is 13 residues long. The CDR3: CSSRGLSNTEAFF. The CDR3 nucleotides are TGCAGCTCTCGAGGCCTTTCGAACACTGAAGCTTTCTTT.

The chain recombines TRBV7-5 with TRBJ2-3; the table's D call, TRBD1, was not checked against the DNA. TRBV7-5 is classified as a pseudogene. The CDR3 has 15 amino acids. Written as DNA, the CDR3 is TGTGTCAGAAGCTTTCCACAGGCTAGCACAGATACGCAGTATTTT. Translation gives CVRSFPQASTDTQYF.

The chain uses TRBV14 and TRBJ2-7; a weak D match, TRBD2 (6 bases). V lost 2 bases and J 0 bases, leaving 14 bases between the germline ends. CDR3 length: 16 residues. Germline CDR1 and CDR2: SGHDN and FVKESK. For the CDR3, the DNA is TGTGCCAGCAGCCAAATCCTACCGGGGGTCTCCTACGAGCAGTACTTC. Its protein product is CASSQILPGVSYEQYF. The full variable domain, completed using reference TRBV14 and TRBJ2-7, is EAGVTQFPSHSVIEKGQTVTLRCDPISGHDNLYWYRRVMGKEIKFLLHFVKESKQDESGMPNNRFLAERTGGTYSTLKVQPAELEDSGVYFCASSQILPGVSYEQYFGPGTRLTVT.

The chain links TRBV28 to TRBJ2-5; D may be TRBD2 (5 bases). The V gene's germline CDR1 is MDHEN and CDR2 SYDVKM. The CDR3 consists of 13 residues. V was pared by 3 bases and J by 5 bases, with 10 bases between. The DNA for the CDR3 is TGTGCCAGCAGTTTCGGGATCCTTGAGACCCAGTACTTC. This gives the protein CASSFGILETQYF. The whole variable domain, remainder taken from reference TRBV28 and TRBJ2-5, is DVKVTQSSRYLVKRTGEKVFLECVQDMDHENMFWYRQDPGLGLRLIYFSYDVKMKEKGDIPEGYSVSREKKERFSLILESASTNQTSMYLCASSFGILETQYFGPGTRLLVL.

V is TRBV5-5 and J is TRBJ1-6; 8 nucleotides align to TRBD1. Trimming removed 3 bases from V and 10 bases from J; junction bases left unmatched: 6. The CDR3 loop spans 14 amino acids. Germline V gene data show CDR1 as SGHKS and CDR2 as YYEKEE (reference sequence). The CDR3 bases are TGTGCCAGCAGCTCTGGACAGGGACGGTCACCCCTCCACTTT. It encodes CASSSGQGRSPLHF.

This CDR3 reads CAPDGGPQETQYF. The CDR3 coding sequence is TGCGCCCCTGACGGAGGCCCCCAAGAGACCCAGTACTTC. This chain connects TRBV10-1 to TRBJ2-5; TRBD2 might be the D (5 bases). V shed 11 bases and J shed 1 base, with 14 bases lying between them. The CDR3 runs to 13 residues. CDR1 is WNHNN, CDR2 SYGVQD, per germline (reference sequence).